A single sample is the source of the 20 T cell receptor beta chains below, sequenced in a study of blood T cell repertoires in COVID-19. Assay: immunoSEQ multiplex PCR; the TCRdb copy retains only in-frame clones and omits some. This table has 120,000 to 150,000 clones, 85% to 90% appearing once. Sample: PBMCs or T cells enriched from blood (not recorded which). All receptors derive from a woman in her 30s with acute COVID-19.

This clone was found once. The chain combines TRBV6-2 or TRBV6-3 with TRBJ2-1; maybe TRBD2 (5 bases). Trimming stripped 2 bases from V and 15 bases from J, with 14 bases between. The CDR3 covers 12 residues. Germline V lookup: CDR1 MNHEY, CDR2 SVGEGT. The CDR3 sequence: CASSYDSRGPFF. The CDR3 bases are TGTGCCAGCAGTTACGATTCCCGAGGGCCGTTCTTC.

This clone was observed a few times. The rearrangement uses TRBV4-3 and TRBJ1-2; a possible D gene is TRBD1 (6 bases). V dropped 0 bases and J dropped 3 bases, with 17 bases sitting between them. CDR3 length: 17 residues. CDR1 is LGHNA, CDR2 YSLEER, per germline. This CDR3 is CASSQDRLGARYYGYTF. The CDR3 bases are TGCGCCAGCAGCCAAGATCGGCTGGGGGCCAGATACTATGGCTACACCTTC.

The rearrangement links TRBV7-2 to TRBJ2-3; D call uncertain. With 0 bases removed from V and 3 bases from J, the gap between germline ends came to 7 bases. This CDR3 has 14 residues. Germline V gives CDR1 SGHTA, CDR2 FQGNSA. As DNA, the CDR3 is TGTGCCAGCAGCTTAGCGTGGCAGACAGATACGCAGTATTTT. Translated: CASSLAWQTDTQYF.

The rearrangement uses TRBV18 and TRBJ1-6; D is possibly TRBD1 (6 bases). The CDR3 contains 13 residues. The V gene's germline CDR1 is KGHSH and CDR2 LQKENI. V was shortened by 5 bases and J by 10 bases, with 12 bases between the two germline ends. The CDR3 sequence is CASSSGDRSPLHF. The CDR3 DNA is TGTGCCAGCTCATCAGGGGACCGATCACCCCTCCACTTT.

V gene TRBV18 combines with J gene TRBJ2-7; 8 positions agree with TRBD2. The trim removed 2 bases at V and 9 bases at J, leaving 6 bases unmatched. The CDR3 extends over 13 amino acids. Germline V lookup: CDR1 KGHSH, CDR2 LQKENI. As DNA, the CDR3 is TGTGCCAGCTCACCAGGGGGACTAGTCGCGCAGTACTTC. This translates into CASSPGGLVAQYF.

The chain carries TRBV11-1 and TRBJ2-7; 13 bases align to TRBD2. This CDR3 region has 14 residues. V was clipped by 5 bases and J by 4 bases; unmatched bases: 2. Germline V lookup: CDR1 SGHAT, CDR2 FQDESV (reference sequence). The CDR3 nucleotides read TGTGCCAGCAGCATACTAGCGGGAGGGTACGAGCAGTACTTC. Residues: CASSILAGGYEQYF.

V and J are TRBV19 and TRBJ2-3, with D tentatively TRBD2 (5 bases). V was cut by 5 bases and J by 6 bases, with 18 bases left in between. Germline V gives CDR1 LNHDA, CDR2 SQIVND (reference sequence). There are 15 residues in the CDR3. This CDR3 reads CASSVGVSPGDTQYF. For the CDR3, the DNA is TGTGCCAGTAGTGTCGGGGTATCTCCCGGGGATACGCAGTATTTT.

The chain employs TRBV19 and TRBJ1-4; tentatively, D is TRBD1 (5 bases). Germline V gene lookup returns CDR1 LNHDA and CDR2 SQIVND (reference sequence). Deletions cut 7 bases from V and 5 bases from J, with 14 bases between. CDR3 length: 14 residues. The CDR3 nucleotides are TGTGCCAGTACCCTAGAAGACAGAAATGAAAAACTGTTTTTT. Its translation is CASTLEDRNEKLFF.

The chain joins TRBV7-9 to TRBJ2-7, with TRBD1 matching over 8 bases. This CDR3 has 12 residues. CDR1 SEHNR and CDR2 FQNEAQ come from the germline V gene (reference sequence). V lost 4 bases to trimming and J lost 9 bases; unmatched junction nucleotides: 5. CDR3: CASSSDRGVQYF. DNA for the CDR3: TGTGCCAGCAGCTCCGACAGGGGTGTGCAGTACTTC.

The chain links TRBV7-8 to TRBJ2-1; the D gene is possibly TRBD1 (5 bases). V lost 5 bases, J lost 1 base, and 12 bases lay in between. From germline, CDR1 is SGHVS and CDR2 FQNEAQ. The CDR3 runs 15 residues. The CDR3 region is CASSQWTLSYNEQFF. The CDR3 DNA follows: TGTGCCAGCAGCCAATGGACACTTTCCTACAATGAGCAGTTCTTC.

This clone was picked up one time. V is TRBV10-3 and J is TRBJ2-1, with 9 bases lining up with TRBD2. From germline, CDR1 is ENHRY and CDR2 SYGVKD. V shed 5 bases and J 5 bases; nucleotides not matched to a gene: 7. This CDR3 is 15 amino acids long. The CDR3 bases are TGTGCCATCAGTCTCCAGCGGGAGGTTAACAATGAGCAGTTCTTC. It is translated as CAISLQREVNNEQFF.

This clone appeared a few times. The chain uses TRBV11-2 and TRBJ2-5, with D tentatively TRBD1 (6 bases). The V gene lost 1 base and the J gene lost 5 bases, with 14 bases spanning the gap. Germline CDR1 SGHAT, CDR2 FQNNGV. The CDR3 has 15 amino acids. Written as DNA, the CDR3 is TGTGCCAGCAGCTTAGGACCAGGGGATTACGAGACCCAGTACTTC. Translation gives CASSLGPGDYETQYF.

The chain links TRBV18 to TRBJ1-6; D uncertain. Trimming stripped 3 bases from V and 8 bases from J, with 11 bases between. CDR3 length equals 14 residues. Germline CDR1 reads KGHSH; CDR2 reads LQKENI. The CDR3 DNA follows: TGTGCCAGCTCACCTTCAGTCTTGGATTCACCCCTCCACTTT. It specifies CASSPSVLDSPLHF. The full variable domain, completed using reference TRBV18 and TRBJ1-6, is NAGVMQNPRHLVRRRGQEARLRCSPMKGHSHVYWYRQLPEEGLKFMVYLQKENIIDESGMPKERFSAEFPKEGPSILRIQQVVRGDSAAYFCASSPSVLDSPLHFGNGTRLTVT.

Remarks on this clone: At one of its ends the junction is not consistent with the germline gene, which may arise from a read error. This chain joins TRBV5-1 and TRBJ1-4; 10 bases map to TRBD1. CDR3 size: 15 residues. Looked up from germline, CDR1 is SGHRS and CDR2 is YFSETQ. The CDR3 DNA follows: TGCGCCAACAGCCAGATGACAGGGGGCAATGAAAAACTGTTTTTT. Residues: CANSQMTGGNEKLFF.

In this sample, this clone turned up a few times. The chain uses TRBV3-1 (or the pseudogene TRBV3-2) and TRBJ1-5, with TRBD1 identical over 9 bases. The CDR3 is 15 amino acids. Germline CDR1 reads LGHDT; CDR2 reads YNNKEL (reference sequence). The J segment lost 9 bases and the V segment lost 1 base, leaving 7 bases of the junction unmatched. Here the CDR3 DNA reads TGTGCCAGCAGCCAAGGACAGGGGGTAGAATGGCCCCAGCATTTT. It codes for CASSQGQGVEWPQHF.

J is TRBJ1-5 and V is TRBV7-9; a possible D gene is TRBD1 (5 bases). Trimming removed 0 bases at V and 2 bases at J, with 17 bases between. Germline CDR1 and CDR2: SEHNR and FQNEAQ (reference sequence). The CDR3 covers 18 residues. Here the CDR3 reads CASSLALTFTGGNQPQHF. In DNA, the CDR3 is TGTGCCAGCAGCTTAGCGCTAACGTTCACAGGCGGCAATCAGCCCCAGCATTTT.

This clone was counted a few times. J is TRBJ1-2 and V is TRBV18, with 12 bases that match TRBD1. Germline CDR1 reads KGHSH; CDR2 reads LQKENI. The CDR3 loop spans 16 amino acids. The junction had 15 bases not matched to a gene; V was cut back by 6 bases and J by 10 bases. As DNA, the CDR3 is TGTGCCAGCTCGCAAGGGACAGGGGGCCTAAGAGGCGACTACACCTTC. Encoded protein: CASSQGTGGLRGDYTF. The whole variable domain, filled in from reference TRBV18 and TRBJ1-2, reads NAGVMQNPRHLVRRRGQEARLRCSPMKGHSHVYWYRQLPEEGLKFMVYLQKENIIDESGMPKERFSAEFPKEGPSILRIQQVVRGDSAAYFCASSQGTGGLRGDYTFGSGTRLTVV.

The V gene is TRBV5-4, the J gene TRBJ2-7; the match to TRBD2 covers 8 bases. With 4 bases clipped from V and 0 bases from J, the junction kept 0 bases outside the gene matches. The CDR3 runs to 13 residues. Looked up from germline, CDR1 is SGHNT and CDR2 is YYREEE (reference sequence). The CDR3 reads CASSGTSSYEQYF. CDR3 bases: TGTGCCAGCAGCGGGACTAGCTCCTACGAGCAGTACTTC.

The chain is built from TRBV7-2 and TRBJ2-2; D uncertain. The germline gives CDR1 SGHTA, CDR2 FQGNSA. Trimming removed 6 bases at V and 1 base at J, with 6 bases between. CDR3 length: 13 residues. Here the CDR3 DNA reads TGTGCCAGCAGTCCTCGGAACACCGGGGAGCTGTTTTTT. Protein: CASSPRNTGELFF.

V usage is TRBV5-1 and J usage is TRBJ2-3; D unclear. Germline-derived CDR1 and CDR2 are SGHRS and YFSETQ. Trimming removed 0 bases from V and 2 bases from J, with 10 bases in between. The CDR3 is 15 residues long. CDR3 in amino acids: CASSLDGANTDTQYF. CDR3 DNA sequence: TGCGCCAGCAGCTTGGACGGTGCAAACACAGATACGCAGTATTTT.